These T cell receptor beta chains were read from a single sample in a study of OX40 agonist ivuxolimab in advanced cancers. Assay: immunoSEQ multiplex PCR; the TCRdb copy retains only in-frame clones and omits some. This sample has about 47,000 clones, with 65% to 90% found just once. This specimen consisted of CD4+ or CD8+ T cells sorted from blood, obtained in a trial of the OX40 agonist ivuxolimab. These receptors all stem from an adult with an advanced solid tumor such as melanoma, head and neck, liver or kidney cancer. The CDR3 runs from the conserved cysteine through the conserved F or W. D genes are given only for firm matches. Clone size is shown for a subset of rows, as once, few, many or a class of expanded clone.

NA NA TRBJ1-1 TRBV7-9 TGTGCCAGCAGCTTAGTTGGGACTTCGATTGAAGCTTTCTTT CASSLVGTSIEAFF
NA NA TRBJ1-2 TRBV28 TGTGCCAGCAGTTATCAGGAGCTGTCATTTAGCTATGGCTACACCTTC CASSYQELSFSYGYTF
NA TRBD2 TRBJ2-7 TRBV7-6 TGTGCCAGCAGCATTGGACCAGCGGGAGCGAACTACGAGCAGTACTTC CASSIGPAGANYEQYF
NA NA TRBJ1-2 TRBV21-1 TGTGCCAGCAGCCCGGGACCCGCAACGGGGGACTATGGCTACACCTTC CASSPGPATGDYGYTF
NA NA TRBJ1-5 TRBV6-1 TGTGCCAGCAGTGAGTGGCAGATCAATCAGCCCCAGCATTTT CASSEWQINQPQHF
NA NA TRBJ1-2 TRBV7-8 TGTGCCAGCAGCCTCTCAGGGAGCTACGTCTACACCTTC CASSLSGSYVYTF
NA NA TRBJ1-1 TRBV2 TGTGCCAGCATAGACAGAAACCCGAACACTGAAGCTTTCTTT CASIDRNPNTEAFF
NA NA TRBJ1-3 TRBV27 TGTGCCAGCAGCAGGGAACCCTACCACTCTGGAAACACCATATATTTT CASSREPYHSGNTIYF
medium-sized NA TRBJ1-5 TRBV27 TGTGCCAGCAGTTTATCGTGGACAGCAAATCAGCCCCAGCATTTT CASSLSWTANQPQHF
NA NA TRBJ1-1 TRBV7-9 TGTGCCAATTCGAGGGGGGACACTGAAGCTTTCTTT CANSRGDTEAFF
NA TRBD1 TRBJ2-5 TRBV15 TGTGCCACCAGCAGACAGGACAGGGGGGACCAAGAGACCCAGTACTTC CATSRQDRGDQETQYF
NA TRBD1 TRBJ1-4 TRBV7-7 TGTGCCAGCAGCCCTCTAAAGGGGGCGAGTGAAAAACTGTTTTTT CASSPLKGASEKLFF
many NA TRBJ2-2 TRBV2 TGTGCCAGCAGTACCATCAAAACAGGATTCGCCCTCGAAGGGGAGCTGTTTTTT CASSTIKTGFALEGELFF
NA NA TRBJ1-5 TRBV5-8 TGTGCCAGCAGTTATGGGGCAGTCAATAGCAATCAGCCCCAGCATTTT CASSYGAVNSNQPQHF
NA NA TRBJ1-2 TRBV6-1 TGTGCCCCGCCCATACAGGGAAGGGATGGCTACACCTTC CAPPIQGRDGYTF
medium-sized TRBD1 TRBJ1-1 TRBV28 TGTGCCAGCAGTTTAACTACAGGGGGCACTGAAGCTTTCTTT CASSLTTGGTEAFF
few NA TRBJ1-2 TRBV28 TGTGCCAGTTGCCCGGGGGCGCAGGGCTATGGCTACACCTTC CASCPGAQGYGYTF
NA NA TRBJ2-1 TRBV30 TGTGCCTGGAGTGTAATGTACAATGAGCAGTTCTTC CAWSVMYNEQFF
NA NA TRBJ2-7 TRBV25-1 TGTGCCAGCAGTGATGCGGAGCAGTACTTC CASSDAEQYF
NA NA TRBJ1-5 TRBV19 TGTGCCAGTAGTATGGATTATAGCAATCAGCCCCAGCATTTT CASSMDYSNQPQHF
few NA TRBJ2-2 TRBV6-5 TGTGCCAGCAGTTTTACGGGTGGGGGTACCGGGGAGCTGTTTTTT CASSFTGGGTGELFF
few NA TRBJ2-5 TRBV4-2 TGTGCCAGCAGCCAAGATAAAGGGACGGTGGAGTACTTC CASSQDKGTVEYF
once NA TRBJ2-2 TRBV18 TGTGCCAGCTCACTGGGCGGATACACCGGGGAGCTGTTTTTT CASSLGGYTGELFF
NA NA TRBJ1-5 TRBV6-1 TGTGCCAGCAGTGAAGACTTGACAGGATATAGCAATCAGCCCCAGCATTTT CASSEDLTGYSNQPQHF
NA NA TRBJ2-7 TRBV4-3 TGCGCCAGCAGCCAAGATCTAGCTAGCCTAAACTACTACGAGCAGTACTTC CASSQDLASLNYYEQYF
few NA TRBJ1-2 TRBV2 TGTGCCAGCAGTGACTACGACTACACCTTC CASSDYDYTF
NA TRBD1 TRBJ2-7 TRBV4-3 TGCGCCAGCGGCCCCGGGACAGGGTTCTACGAGCAGTACTTC CASGPGTGFYEQYF
NA TRBD1 TRBJ2-3 TRBV11-2 TGTGCCAGCAGCTCACAGGGGGCTGCAGATACGCAGTATTTT CASSSQGAADTQYF
NA NA TRBJ1-1 TRBV28 TGTGCCAGCAGTCTCCCCTGGGAGGGAGGTCTGAACACTGAAGCTTTCTTT CASSLPWEGGLNTEAFF
NA TRBD2 TRBJ2-7 TRBV27 TGTGCCAGCAGTTTAGTTGGGGGGGAAACGGTCGACGAGCAGTACTTC CASSLVGGETVDEQYF
NA NA TRBJ1-5 TRBV5-5 TGTGCCAGCAGCTTGTCTGGGCCAGAGCCCCAGCATTTT CASSLSGPEPQHF
NA NA TRBJ2-1 TRBV2 TGTGCCAGCAGTTGGACAGCTGAGCAGTTCTTC CASSWTAEQFF
NA TRBD2 TRBJ2-3 TRBV5-5 TGTGCCAGCAGCTGGACCCTAGCGGGCCTCGGGGATACGCAGTATTTT CASSWTLAGLGDTQYF
NA NA TRBJ2-1 TRBV18 TGTGCCAGCTCACCACCATTCGGGGACACAATTAACAATGAGCAGTTCTTC CASSPPFGDTINNEQFF
NA TRBD2 TRBJ2-1 TRBV5-5 TGTGCCAGCACCTCCCGCGGGAGGTATGGGGGCGATGAGCAGTTCTTC CASTSRGRYGGDEQFF
NA TRBD2 TRBJ2-1 TRBV7-6 TGTGCCAGCAGCTTACTAGCGGGGTCCTACAATGAGCAGTTCTTC CASSLLAGSYNEQFF
NA TRBD1 TRBJ2-5 TRBV7-9 TGTGCCAGCAGCTTATCCAGGGGGGAGACCCAGTACTTC CASSLSRGETQYF
NA NA TRBJ2-7 TRBV4-3 TGCGCCAGCAGCCAAGAGGCTAGCGCGACCTACGAGCAGTACTTC CASSQEASATYEQYF
few TRBD1 TRBJ1-2 TRBV5-4 TGTGCCAGCAGCCCATTGCGGCCAGACGGGACAGAGTTTTATGGCTACACCTTC CASSPLRPDGTEFYGYTF
few NA TRBJ1-1 TRBV19 TGTGCCAGTAGTATTGACCCTTACACTGAAGCTTTCTTT CASSIDPYTEAFF
NA NA TRBJ1-3 TRBV27 TGTGCCAGCAGTTTAGATTGGAGCTCTGGAAACACCATATATTTT CASSLDWSSGNTIYF
few NA TRBJ2-7 TRBV4-3 TGCGCCAGCAGCGAGGAGGAGGGGTCCTACGAGCAGTACTTC CASSEEEGSYEQYF